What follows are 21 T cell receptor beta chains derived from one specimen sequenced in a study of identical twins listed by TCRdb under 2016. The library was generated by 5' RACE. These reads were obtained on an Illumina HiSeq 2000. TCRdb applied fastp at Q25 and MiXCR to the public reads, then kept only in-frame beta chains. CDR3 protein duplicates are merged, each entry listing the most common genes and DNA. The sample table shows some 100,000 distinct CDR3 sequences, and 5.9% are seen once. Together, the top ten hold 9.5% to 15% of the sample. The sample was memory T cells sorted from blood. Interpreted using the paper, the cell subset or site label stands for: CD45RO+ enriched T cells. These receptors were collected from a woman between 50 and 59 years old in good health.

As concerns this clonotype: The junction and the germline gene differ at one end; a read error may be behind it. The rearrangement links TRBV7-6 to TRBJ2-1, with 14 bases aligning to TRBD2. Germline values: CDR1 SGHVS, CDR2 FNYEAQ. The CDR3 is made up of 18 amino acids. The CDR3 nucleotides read TGTGCCCGCAGCATTAGCACCGGGACTAGCGGGAGATATAATGAGCAGTTCTTC. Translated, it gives CARSISTGTSGRYNEQFF.

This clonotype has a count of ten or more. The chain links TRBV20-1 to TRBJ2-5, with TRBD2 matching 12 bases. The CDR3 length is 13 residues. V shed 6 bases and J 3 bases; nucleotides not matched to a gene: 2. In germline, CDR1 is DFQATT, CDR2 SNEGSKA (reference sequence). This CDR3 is CSALAGGKETQYF. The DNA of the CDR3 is TGCAGTGCCCTAGCGGGAGGGAAAGAGACCCAGTACTTC.

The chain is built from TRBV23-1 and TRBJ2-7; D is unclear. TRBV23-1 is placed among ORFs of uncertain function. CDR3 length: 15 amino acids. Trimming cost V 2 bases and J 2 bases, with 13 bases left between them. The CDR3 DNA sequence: TGCGCCAGCAGTCAAAGGAAGTGCGTAGCCTACGAGCAGTACGTC. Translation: CASSQRKCVAYEQYV.

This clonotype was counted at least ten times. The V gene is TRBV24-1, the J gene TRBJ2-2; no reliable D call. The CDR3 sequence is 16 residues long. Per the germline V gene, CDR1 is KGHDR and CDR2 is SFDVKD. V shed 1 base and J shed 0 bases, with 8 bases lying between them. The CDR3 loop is CATSDLGVTNTGELFF. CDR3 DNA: TGTGCCACCAGTGATTTAGGAGTTACGAACACCGGGGAGCTGTTTTTT.

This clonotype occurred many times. The CDR3 sequence is CASSLNHEQYV. DNA of the CDR3: TGTGCCAGCAGCTTGAACCACGAGCAGTACGTC. This chain joins TRBV5-6 and TRBJ2-7; D unresolved. This CDR3 contains 11 residues. The germline gives CDR1 SGHDT, CDR2 YYEEEE. Trimming removed 1 base at V and 5 bases at J, with 4 bases between.

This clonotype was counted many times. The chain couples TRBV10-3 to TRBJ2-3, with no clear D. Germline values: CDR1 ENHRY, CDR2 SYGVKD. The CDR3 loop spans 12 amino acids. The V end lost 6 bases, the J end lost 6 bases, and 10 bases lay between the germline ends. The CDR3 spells CAISPARDTQYF. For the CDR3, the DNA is TGTGCCATCAGCCCCGCTAGGGATACGCAGTATTTT.

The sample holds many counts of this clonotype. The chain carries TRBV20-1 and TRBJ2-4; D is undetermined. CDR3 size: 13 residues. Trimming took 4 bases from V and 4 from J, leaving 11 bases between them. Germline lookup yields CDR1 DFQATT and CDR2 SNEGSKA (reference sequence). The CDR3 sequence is CSAKGSSKNIQYF. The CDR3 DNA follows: TGCAGTGCTAAGGGATCCTCAAAAAACATTCAGTACTTC.

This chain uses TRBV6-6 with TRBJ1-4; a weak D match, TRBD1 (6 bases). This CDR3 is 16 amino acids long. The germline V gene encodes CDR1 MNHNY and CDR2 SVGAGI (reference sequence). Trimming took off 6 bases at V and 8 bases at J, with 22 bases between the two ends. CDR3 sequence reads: CASSEGGARGWEKLFF. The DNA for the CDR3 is TGTGCCAGCAGCGAAGGGGGGGCGCGGGGTTGGGAAAAACTGTTTTTT.

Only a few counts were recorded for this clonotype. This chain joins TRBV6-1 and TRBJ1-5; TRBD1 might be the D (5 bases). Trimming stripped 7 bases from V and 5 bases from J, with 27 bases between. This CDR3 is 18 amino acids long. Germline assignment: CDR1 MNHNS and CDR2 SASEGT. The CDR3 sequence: CASIPSGRQGKFYQPQHF. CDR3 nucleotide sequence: TGTGCCAGCATCCCCAGCGGGCGGCAGGGAAAGTTCTATCAGCCCCAGCATTTT.

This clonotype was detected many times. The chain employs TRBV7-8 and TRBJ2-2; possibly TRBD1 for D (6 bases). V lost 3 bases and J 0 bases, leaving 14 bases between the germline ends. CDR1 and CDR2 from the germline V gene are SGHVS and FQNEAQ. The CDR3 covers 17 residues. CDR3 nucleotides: TGTGCCAGCAGCTTCCTTGGGGGCAATACGAACACCGGGGAGCTGTTTTTT. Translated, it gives CASSFLGGNTNTGELFF.

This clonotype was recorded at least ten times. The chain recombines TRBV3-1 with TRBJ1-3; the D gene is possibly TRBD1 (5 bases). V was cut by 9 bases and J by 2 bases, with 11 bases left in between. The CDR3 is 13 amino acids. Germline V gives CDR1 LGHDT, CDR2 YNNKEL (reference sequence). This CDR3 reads CASARGPGNTIYF. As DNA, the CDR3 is TGTGCCAGTGCAAGGGGTCCTGGAAACACCATATATTTT.

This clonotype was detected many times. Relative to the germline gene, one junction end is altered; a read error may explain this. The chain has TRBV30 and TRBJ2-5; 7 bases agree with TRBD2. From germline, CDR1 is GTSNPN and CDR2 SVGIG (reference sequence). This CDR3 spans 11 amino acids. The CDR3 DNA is TGTGCCTGGCTTAAACCGGGACTAACCAACTTC. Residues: CAWLKPGLTNF.

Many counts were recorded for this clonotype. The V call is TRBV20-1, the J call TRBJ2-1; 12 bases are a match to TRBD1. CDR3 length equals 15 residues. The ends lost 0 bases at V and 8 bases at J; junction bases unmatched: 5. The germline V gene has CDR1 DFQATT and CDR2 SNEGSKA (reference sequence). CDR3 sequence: CSARDGTGGRYEQFF. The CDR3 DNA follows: TGCAGTGCTAGAGACGGGACAGGGGGCCGCTATGAGCAGTTCTTC.

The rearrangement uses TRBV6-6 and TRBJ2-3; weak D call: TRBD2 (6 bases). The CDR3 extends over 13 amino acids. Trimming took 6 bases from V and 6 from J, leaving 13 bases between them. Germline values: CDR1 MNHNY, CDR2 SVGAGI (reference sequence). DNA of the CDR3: TGTGCCAGCAGCAGGGACTTTGGCGATACGCAGTATTTT. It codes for CASSRDFGDTQYF.

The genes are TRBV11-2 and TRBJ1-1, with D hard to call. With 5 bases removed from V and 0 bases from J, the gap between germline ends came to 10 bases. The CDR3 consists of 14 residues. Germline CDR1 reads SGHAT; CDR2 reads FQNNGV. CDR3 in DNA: TGTGCCAGCAGCCCGGACGTATTGAACACTGAAGCTTTCTTT. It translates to CASSPDVLNTEAFF.

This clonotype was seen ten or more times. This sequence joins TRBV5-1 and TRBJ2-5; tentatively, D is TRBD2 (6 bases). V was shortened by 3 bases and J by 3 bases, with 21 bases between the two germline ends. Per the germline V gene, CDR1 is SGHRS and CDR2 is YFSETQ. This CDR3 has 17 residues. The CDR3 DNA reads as TGCGCCAGCAGCTCCAACCGGGACTCGGAATCTAAAGAGACCCAGTACTTC. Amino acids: CASSSNRDSESKETQYF. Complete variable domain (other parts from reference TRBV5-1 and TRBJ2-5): KAGVTQTPRYLIKTRGQQVTLSCSPISGHRSVSWYQQTPGQGLQFLFEYFSETQRNKGNFPGRFSGRQFSNSRSEMNVSTLELGDSALYLCASSSNRDSESKETQYFGPGTRLLVL.

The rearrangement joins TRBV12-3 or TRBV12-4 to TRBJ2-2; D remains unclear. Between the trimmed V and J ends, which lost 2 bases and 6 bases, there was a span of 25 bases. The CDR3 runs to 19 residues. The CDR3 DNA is TGTGCCAGCAGTTTATCCTTCCCCTCAGGCCCAAAGTTGGCCGGGGAGCTGTTTTTT. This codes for CASSLSFPSGPKLAGELFF.

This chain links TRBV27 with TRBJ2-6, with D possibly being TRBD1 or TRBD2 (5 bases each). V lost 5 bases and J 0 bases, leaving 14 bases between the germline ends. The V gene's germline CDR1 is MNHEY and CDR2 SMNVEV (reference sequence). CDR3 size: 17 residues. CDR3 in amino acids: CASSSQGDFSGANVLTF. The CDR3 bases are TGTGCCAGCAGTAGCCAGGGAGATTTCTCTGGGGCCAACGTCCTGACTTTC.

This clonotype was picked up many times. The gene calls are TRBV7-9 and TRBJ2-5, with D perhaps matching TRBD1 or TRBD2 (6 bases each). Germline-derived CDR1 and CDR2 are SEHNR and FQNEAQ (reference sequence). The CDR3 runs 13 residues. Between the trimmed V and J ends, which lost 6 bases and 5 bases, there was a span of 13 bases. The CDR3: CASSTRGPETQYF. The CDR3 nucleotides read TGTGCCAGCAGTACCCGGGGGCCGGAGACCCAGTACTTC.

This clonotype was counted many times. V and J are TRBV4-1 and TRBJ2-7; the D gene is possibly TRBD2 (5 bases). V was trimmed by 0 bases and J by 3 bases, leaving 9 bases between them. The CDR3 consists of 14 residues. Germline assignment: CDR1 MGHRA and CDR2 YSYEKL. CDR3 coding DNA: TGCGCCAGCAGCCAAGAAGAGGGATTCTACGAGCAGTACGTC. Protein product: CASSQEEGFYEQYV.

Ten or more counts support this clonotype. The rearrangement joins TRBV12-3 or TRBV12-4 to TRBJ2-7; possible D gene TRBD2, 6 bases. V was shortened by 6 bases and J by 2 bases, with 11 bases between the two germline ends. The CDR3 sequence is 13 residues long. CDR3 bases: TGTGCCAGCAGCTGGGACTTTACCTACGAGCAGTACGTC. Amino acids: CASSWDFTYEQYV.